This entry describes one T cell receptor beta chain. Its antigen is undetermined. The sample comes from a study of cytomegalovirus exposure and HLA in healthy donors. At the level of the study: There were 100 million to 130 million unique TCR beta sequences, drawn from roughly 200 million T cells, in an earlier analysis. Membership in the Caucasian-associated ancestry cluster was found for about 84% of nearly 400 genotyped donors.

With 0 bases removed from V and 8 bases from J, the gap between germline ends came to 14 bases. This CDR3 is 15 amino acids long. Germline-derived CDR1 and CDR2 are LGHNT and FRNRAP. A multiplex PCR was run with 60 Vbeta primers and 13 Jbeta primers. Produced via immunoSEQ multiplex PCR; TCRdb's table is partial and in-frame only. This table has hundreds of thousands of clones, approximately 82% appearing once. Study-wide results and caveats: A later analysis linked a missense variant in DCLRE1C to the trimming of TCR beta V and J genes.

This chain connects TRBV12-5 to TRBJ2-1; no firm D call. Sequenced material: PBMCs. This clonotype was obtained from a young man in good health and CMV-seronegative. The DNA for the CDR3 is TGTGCTAGTGGTTTGGTCACCTCCCTACTCTATGAGCAGTTCTTC. This sequence encodes CASGLVTSLLYEQFF.